This paragraph covers one T cell receptor beta chain sequence. This specimen comes from a study of blood T cell repertoires in COVID-19. This CDR3 contains 15 residues. CDR1 and CDR2 (germline): SGHRS, YFSETQ. The junction had 15 bases not matched to a gene; V was cut back by 7 bases and J by 5 bases. The method was immunoSEQ multiplex PCR; TCRdb's version includes in-frame clones alone and lacks a portion of them. Of approximately 250,000 clones listed, around 84% are singletons. The clonotype was recovered from a man aged 55 to 69 with acute or convalescent COVID-19. The rearrangement joins TRBV5-1 to TRBJ2-7; 7 bases align to TRBD2. The material sequenced was peripheral blood. CDR3 bases: TGCGCCAGCCGGACTTCTCGACTAGCTCGCCACGAGCAGTACTTC. Translation gives CASRTSRLARHEQYF.